The 31 T cell receptor beta chains in this list originate from one sample, sequenced in a study of memory CD4+ T cells and cytomegalovirus serostatus. The sort gate was single viable CD3+CD4+CD8-CD45RO+ cells for memory CD4+ T cells. Clones were sequenced by immunoSEQ multiplex PCR, and TCRdb holds only the in-frame ones, with some missing. This repertoire shows about 61,000 clones, 82% found once; its top ten account for approximately 0.92%. The material sequenced was memory CD4+ T cells from blood. These receptors came from an adult in good health and CMV-seronegative.

The sample holds a few counts of this clone. The rearrangement links TRBV2 to TRBJ1-2, with D perhaps matching TRBD1 (6 bases). Trimming removed 6 bases at V and 7 bases at J, with 15 bases between. Germline assignment: CDR1 SNHLY and CDR2 FYNNEI. This CDR3 region has 13 residues. CDR3 loop: CASRQTGDGGYTF. The CDR3 DNA sequence: TGTGCCAGCAGACAGACAGGTGACGGTGGCTACACCTTC.

This chain connects TRBV7-2 to TRBJ1-1; tentatively, D is TRBD1 (5 bases). Between the trimmed V and J ends, which lost 5 bases and 10 bases, there was a span of 17 bases. The length of the CDR3 is 13 residues. Germline CDR1 reads SGHTA; CDR2 reads FQGNSA. The CDR3 loop reads CASSPTPGASAFF. CDR3 bases: TGTGCCAGCAGCCCGACCCCTGGGGCTTCAGCTTTCTTT.

The chain couples TRBV15 to TRBJ2-1, with 10 bases identical to TRBD1. V dropped 6 bases and J dropped 4; count of bases not matched to a gene: 6. CDR3 length: 15 residues. Germline V CDR1 and CDR2: LNHNV, YYDKDF (reference sequence). CDR3 amino acids: CATSARGQGYNEQFF. In DNA form, the CDR3 reads TGTGCCACCAGTGCTCGGGGACAGGGGTACAATGAGCAGTTCTTC. The complete variable domain, with remaining parts taken from reference TRBV15 and TRBJ2-1, reads DAMVIQNPRYQVTQFGKPVTLSCSQTLNHNVMYWYQQKSSQAPKLLFHYYDKDFNNEADTPDNFQSRRPNTSFCFLDIRSPGLGDTAMYLCATSARGQGYNEQFFGPGTRLTVL.

The V gene is TRBV7-8, the J gene TRBJ2-5; 8 positions match TRBD1. The germline gives CDR1 SGHVS, CDR2 FQNEAQ. The CDR3 has 14 amino acids. Trimming at V came to 5 bases and at J to 3 bases, leaving 5 bases not matched to a gene. The CDR3 protein is CASSAGQGKETQYF. The CDR3 bases are TGTGCCAGCAGCGCCGGACAGGGAAAAGAGACCCAGTACTTC.

The rearrangement joins TRBV6-1 to TRBJ1-2; 9 nucleotides align to TRBD1. The CDR3 length is 15 residues. V shed 5 bases and J 7 bases; nucleotides not matched to a gene: 11. Germline V CDR1 and CDR2: MNHNS, SASEGT. Here the CDR3 DNA reads TGTGCCAGCAGTACTGCCGACAGGGGGAGAGGTGGCTACACCTTC. Residues: CASSTADRGRGGYTF.

The chain employs TRBV5-1 and TRBJ2-7, with a tentative D call TRBD1 (6 bases). This CDR3 comprises 16 residues. Trimming removed 0 bases at V and 2 bases at J, with 15 bases between. CDR1 and CDR2 (germline): SGHRS, YFSETQ. CDR3 coding DNA: TGCGCCAGCAGCTTGGTTTCAGGGGTGGGGACCTACGAGCAGTACTTC. Residues: CASSLVSGVGTYEQYF. Complete variable domain (other parts from reference TRBV5-1 and TRBJ2-7): KAGVTQTPRYLIKTRGQQVTLSCSPISGHRSVSWYQQTPGQGLQFLFEYFSETQRNKGNFPGRFSGRQFSNSRSEMNVSTLELGDSALYLCASSLVSGVGTYEQYFGPGTRLTVT.

The chain uses TRBV11-2 and TRBJ2-5, with D possibly being TRBD1 (5 bases). V lost 5 bases, J lost 1 base, and 14 bases lay in between. Germline values: CDR1 SGHAT, CDR2 FQNNGV. There are 15 residues in the CDR3. The CDR3 DNA reads as TGTGCCAGCAGCGGGAACAGGAGATCCCAAGAGACCCAGTACTTC. This encodes CASSGNRRSQETQYF.

The chain has TRBV5-1 and TRBJ2-2; 10 bases agree with TRBD2. Germline lookup yields CDR1 SGHRS and CDR2 YFSETQ. CDR3 size: 16 residues. With V trimmed by 4 bases and J by 4 bases, 7 bases remained unmatched. As DNA, the CDR3 is TGCGCCAGCAGCCTCGGGACTAGCGTCGCCACCGGGGAGCTGTTTTTT. Its translation is CASSLGTSVATGELFF. Complete variable domain (other parts from reference TRBV5-1 and TRBJ2-2): KAGVTQTPRYLIKTRGQQVTLSCSPISGHRSVSWYQQTPGQGLQFLFEYFSETQRNKGNFPGRFSGRQFSNSRSEMNVSTLELGDSALYLCASSLGTSVATGELFFGEGSRLTVL.

The J gene is TRBJ1-6, the V gene TRBV5-5; tentatively, D is TRBD1 (5 bases). In germline, CDR1 is SGHKS, CDR2 YYEKEE (reference sequence). CDR3 length: 15 residues. Deletions cut 5 bases from V and 7 bases from J, with 16 bases between. The CDR3: CASSTADSKNSPLHF. Here the CDR3 DNA reads TGTGCCAGCAGTACAGCTGACAGTAAAAATTCACCCCTCCACTTT.

Details on this clone: Mismatch with germline at one junction end may stem from a read error. The CDR3 DNA follows: TGTGCCAGCAGGAACCAGGGACTTTGGGACTTC. Protein product: CASRNQGLWDF. This rearrangement joins TRBV6-6 to TRBJ2-5; the D gene is possibly TRBD2 (6 bases). The CDR3 runs 11 residues. Germline V gene data show CDR1 as MNHNY and CDR2 as SVGAGI (reference sequence).

This clone was detected only a few times. This CDR3 reads CASSLGQAPNYGYTF. In nucleotides, the CDR3 is TGTGCCAGCAGCCTGGGACAGGCACCTAACTATGGCTACACCTTC. The chain couples TRBV7-9 to TRBJ1-2; 8 bases align to TRBD1. The CDR3 has 15 amino acids. The germline V gene encodes CDR1 SEHNR and CDR2 FQNEAQ (reference sequence). After removal of 5 bases from V and 0 bases from J, the junction contained 5 bases not matched to a gene.

This chain uses TRBV7-2 with TRBJ2-3, with D unresolved. The CDR3 runs to 14 residues. Germline CDR1 is SGHTA and CDR2 is FQGNSA. Trimming stripped 5 bases from V and 2 bases from J, with 11 bases between. Here the CDR3 DNA reads TGTGCCAGCAGCCCCGACTTTTACACAGATACGCAGTATTTT. Protein product: CASSPDFYTDTQYF.

The chain employs TRBV27 and TRBJ1-1; a weak D match, TRBD1 (6 bases). The CDR3 covers 13 residues. Trimming cost V 6 bases and J 1 base, with 9 bases left between them. Germline CDR1 reads MNHEY; CDR2 reads SMNVEV (reference sequence). The CDR3 nucleotides read TGTGCCAGCAGACTACAGGGGAACACTGAAGCTTTCTTT. Translation gives CASRLQGNTEAFF.

The chain uses TRBV5-4 and TRBJ1-2, with 10 bases identical to TRBD1. Per germline, CDR1 SGHNT and CDR2 YYREEE (reference sequence). The CDR3 is 14 amino acids. Trimming took 4 bases from V and 8 from J; bases not matched to a gene: 8. CDR3 nucleotides: TGTGCCAGCAGCATGCGACAGGGGGCGAGGGGCTACACCTTC. Protein product: CASSMRQGARGYTF.

The chain employs TRBV28 and TRBJ1-3, with TRBD1 identical over 7 bases. The CDR3 contains 14 residues. V lost 7 bases to trimming and J lost 0 bases; unmatched junction nucleotides: 3. In germline, CDR1 is MDHEN, CDR2 SYDVKM. The CDR3 DNA reads as TGTGCCAGCAAGGAGGGGGCCTCTGGAAACACCATATATTTT. Residues: CASKEGASGNTIYF.

This chain links TRBV5-5 with TRBJ2-1; 11 nucleotides line up with TRBD1. CDR1 is SGHKS and CDR2 is YYEKEE in the germline V gene (reference sequence). V was pared by 4 bases and J by 8 bases, with 8 bases of the junction left unmatched. The CDR3 extends over 15 amino acids. CDR3 sequence (DNA): TGTGCCAGCAGCGGTGGACAGGGGGCCAGATATGAGCAGTTCTTC. It specifies CASSGGQGARYEQFF.

This clone was seen once. V usage is TRBV2 and J usage is TRBJ1-2, with 8 bases aligning to TRBD1. Germline CDR1 reads SNHLY; CDR2 reads FYNNEI. V was pared by 6 bases and J by 5 bases, with 8 bases of the junction left unmatched. The CDR3 totals 14 residues. The CDR3 loop is CASRHNRGRYGYTF. Written as DNA, the CDR3 is TGTGCCAGCAGGCATAACAGGGGGAGGTATGGCTACACCTTC.

The V call is TRBV7-9, the J call TRBJ1-6, with D possibly TRBD1 on 5 matching bases. The V end was cut by 5 bases, the J end by 7 bases, with 12 bases between. The CDR3 is made up of 14 amino acids. The germline CDR1 and CDR2 sequences are SEHNR and FQNEAQ (reference sequence). The CDR3 loop reads CASSLGTVNSPLHF. CDR3 DNA: TGTGCCAGCAGCCTCGGGACGGTGAATTCACCCCTCCACTTT.

V and J are TRBV7-9 and TRBJ1-2; D unclear. Germline CDR1 is SEHNR and CDR2 is FQNEAQ (reference sequence). The CDR3 is 11 amino acids. Trimming removed 3 bases from V and 12 bases from J, with 11 bases in between. In nucleotides, the CDR3 is TGTGCCAGCAGCTTGGTGGCCCCCAACACCTTC. It codes for CASSLVAPNTF.

The chain couples TRBV6-6 to TRBJ2-7, with 11 bases that match TRBD1. The trim removed 0 bases at V and 4 bases at J, leaving 5 bases unmatched. The CDR3 length is 16 residues. Germline V gene data show CDR1 as MNHNY and CDR2 as SVGAGI (reference sequence). The CDR3 DNA reads as TGTGCCAGCAGTTACTCGCTGGACAGGGGGCTTTACGAGCAGTACTTC. It codes for CASSYSLDRGLYEQYF.

CDR3 nucleotide sequence: TGCAGGGGATTCGGTAACTATGGCTACACCTTC. Amino acid sequence: CRGFGNYGYTF. V is TRBV1 and J is TRBJ1-2. TRBV1 is recorded as a pseudogene. CDR3 length equals 11 residues.

The gene calls are TRBV5-4 and TRBJ2-7; 7 bases match TRBD1. The V gene end was trimmed by 1 base and the J gene end by 4 bases; junction bases not matched to a gene: 2. The CDR3 has 13 amino acids. Germline V gene sequence: CDR1 SGHNT, CDR2 YYREEE (reference sequence). The DNA of the CDR3 is TGTGCCAGCAGCTTGAGACAGGGATACGAGCAGTACTTC. It encodes CASSLRQGYEQYF.

The rearrangement links TRBV10-3 to TRBJ2-1; D ambiguous. V lost 2 bases to trimming and J lost 8 bases, with 10 bases between them. The germline CDR1 and CDR2 sequences are ENHRY and SYGVKD. CDR3 length: 13 residues. CDR3 nucleotides: TGTGCCATCAGTGAGGGGGATAGCCATGAGCAGTTCTTC. This translates into CAISEGDSHEQFF.

The CDR3: CASSPEGADTQYF. CDR3 DNA: TGTGCCAGCAGCCCCGAGGGAGCAGATACGCAGTATTTT. The J gene is TRBJ2-3, the V gene TRBV7-9; perhaps TRBD2 as D (5 bases). CDR1 and CDR2 from the germline V gene are SEHNR and FQNEAQ (reference sequence). CDR3 length: 13 residues. The V gene lost 5 bases and the J gene lost 4 bases, with 10 bases spanning the gap.

This clone was counted a single time. This chain uses TRBV7-9 with TRBJ1-5; unclear D gene. This CDR3 has 12 amino acids. V was shortened by 1 base and J by 7 bases, with 5 bases between the two germline ends. Per the germline V gene, CDR1 is SEHNR and CDR2 is FQNEAQ (reference sequence). The CDR3 nucleotides are TGTGCCAGCAGCTTAGGGGTACAGCCCCAGCATTTT. Residues: CASSLGVQPQHF.

V and J are TRBV7-6 and TRBJ2-5, with 7 bases matching TRBD2. J was trimmed by 2 bases and V by 0 bases; bases with no gene match: 9. The CDR3 runs 17 residues. Germline V CDR1 and CDR2: SGHVS, FNYEAQ. The CDR3 protein is CASSLAPGGGAQETQYF. CDR3 in DNA: TGTGCCAGCAGCTTAGCGCCGGGCGGGGGAGCGCAAGAGACCCAGTACTTC.

The chain has TRBV7-9 and TRBJ2-2; weak D call: TRBD2 (6 bases). The CDR3 length is 15 residues. CDR1 is SEHNR and CDR2 is FQNEAQ in the germline V gene (reference sequence). The V and J ends lost 5 bases and 3 bases respectively, with 13 bases between them. The CDR3 protein is CASSPQDYYTGELFF. The CDR3 DNA follows: TGTGCCAGCAGCCCCCAGGACTATTACACCGGGGAGCTGTTTTTT.

This clone was counted a single time. The chain combines TRBV21-1 with TRBJ2-7; the table names TRBD2, a call not compared with the DNA. TRBV21-1 is given as a pseudogene. The CDR3 length is 16 residues. DNA for the CDR3: TGTGCCAGCAGCACTCTTCGGCGGGGGAGCTCCTACGAGCAGTACTTC. Encoded protein: CASSTLRRGSSYEQYF.

The chain carries TRBV5-6 and TRBJ1-3; 9 bases are a match to TRBD1. The trim removed 4 bases at V and 3 bases at J, leaving 5 bases unmatched. Germline values: CDR1 SGHDT, CDR2 YYEEEE. The CDR3 is 15 residues long. The CDR3 DNA follows: TGTGCCAGCAGCGCCGACAGGGGGAATGGAAACACCATATATTTT. Its translation: CASSADRGNGNTIYF.

This chain uses TRBV27 with TRBJ2-7; tentative D call: TRBD1 (5 bases). CDR1 is MNHEY, CDR2 SMNVEV, per germline (reference sequence). The V end was cut by 4 bases, the J end by 1 base, with 8 bases between. This CDR3 region has 13 residues. CDR3 in DNA: TGTGCCAGCAGTTACCGACAGTCCTACGAGCAGTACTTC. Translating gives CASSYRQSYEQYF.

This rearrangement joins TRBV7-2 to TRBJ2-2; TRBD2 agrees at 7 bases. Trimming at V came to 5 bases and at J to 3 bases, leaving 6 bases not matched to a gene. The germline CDR1 and CDR2 sequences are SGHTA and FQGNSA. The CDR3 covers 15 residues. CDR3 DNA sequence: TGTGCCAGCAGCCCGGGGGGAAGGGACACCGGGGAGCTGTTTTTT. Residues: CASSPGGRDTGELFF.